The source of this T cell receptor (beta chain) is a study of low-dose radiotherapy and immunotherapy resistance in tumors. Study background: A dose of 0.5 Gy per fraction was delivered to Cohort 1 every 2 weeks, for a total of 6.5 Gy. Alpha and beta chains were covered, as first-strand cDNA relied on TRAV- and TRBV-specific primers. Patients took aspirin 300 mg by mouth once daily. This continued for four cycles, starting on cycle 1 day 1.

Time point: before trial treatment. Donors were treated with nivolumab, ipilimumab, aspirin, and low-dose cyclophosphamide and radiotherapy. There are 13 residues in the CDR3. CDR1 is SNHLY, CDR2 FYNNEI, per germline. Trimming left V 10 bases short and J 2 bases short, with 14 bases between. The authors ran around 19 PCR cycles to amplify TCRs with a constant-region primer and V-primer adapter. TCRdb analysed the reads with MiXCR anew, one entry per CDR3 protein. The data show tens of thousands of distinct CDR3 sequences, roughly 12% seen once. This TCR derives from a female donor with ovarian cancer. This material consisted of PBMCs, taken before treatment. V and J are TRBV2 and TRBJ1-2; D is possibly TRBD1 (6 bases). Here the CDR3 reads CATWGQANYGYTF. The CDR3 DNA is TGTGCCACCTGGGGGCAGGCGAACTATGGCTACACCTTC.